Listed here are 22 T cell receptor beta chains from one sample, sequenced in a study of T cells in Graves' hyperthyroidism and ophthalmopathy. The CDR3 regions of TCR beta were amplified from RNA transcripts. First-round RT-PCR targeting the TCR CDR3 was performed with the HTBI primer set. TCRdb independently ran MiXCR on the multiplex PCR reads; one entry per CDR3 protein. The table includes approximately 330,000 distinct CDR3 sequences, 15% to 20% detected once. Specimen: blood. Receptor source: a woman aged 45 to 65 with Graves' hyperthyroidism.

The J gene is TRBJ1-6, the V gene TRBV6-1, with D unclear. The CDR3 is 15 residues long. The V end lost 6 bases, the J end lost 0 bases, and 9 bases lay between the germline ends. Germline V lookup: CDR1 MNHNS, CDR2 SASEGT. CDR3 residues: CASRAASSYNSPLHF. The CDR3, as DNA: TGTGCCAGCAGGGCGGCGAGCTCCTATAATTCACCCCTCCACTTT.

This clonotype showed up many times. The chain employs TRBV5-5 and TRBJ2-1; D gene uncertain. The germline V and J ends were trimmed by 2 bases and 6 bases, with 9 bases remaining between them. Germline CDR1 SGHKS, CDR2 YYEKEE (reference sequence). The CDR3 runs to 13 residues. In DNA form, the CDR3 reads TGTGCCAGCAGCTTAAGTTCGGGCAATGAGCAGTTCTTC. Protein: CASSLSSGNEQFF.

This clonotype came up many times. V gene TRBV2 combines with J gene TRBJ2-3; D possibly matches TRBD1 or TRBD2 (8 bases each). This CDR3 has 18 residues. The germline V and J ends were trimmed by 7 bases and 1 base, with 24 bases remaining between them. Germline V gives CDR1 SNHLY, CDR2 FYNNEI. The CDR3 sequence: CASTQGAGGLLRTDTQYF. The CDR3, as DNA: TGTGCCAGCACCCAGGGGGCGGGGGGCTTGTTACGCACAGATACGCAGTATTTT.

In its sample, this clonotype was seen many times. This chain uses TRBV12-3 or TRBV12-4 with TRBJ2-2; TRBD1 is a possible D gene (6 bases). This CDR3 region has 14 residues. Trimming removed 5 bases from V and 7 bases from J, with 14 bases in between. The CDR3 region is CASSGYRAVGELFF. The CDR3 DNA sequence: TGTGCCAGCAGTGGGTACAGGGCCGTCGGGGAGCTGTTTTTT.

V and J are TRBV7-2 and TRBJ1-5; tentative D call: TRBD1 (5 bases). The CDR3 consists of 15 residues. Germline CDR1 SGHTA, CDR2 FQGNSA. Trimming left V 4 bases short and J 5 bases short, with 15 bases between. The CDR3 loop reads CASSYGGGSYQPQHF. DNA for the CDR3: TGTGCCAGCAGCTACGGGGGGGGGTCCTATCAGCCCCAGCATTTT.

This chain uses TRBV11-2 with TRBJ2-1, with D possibly being TRBD2 (5 bases). This CDR3 has 13 residues. CDR1 is SGHAT and CDR2 is FQNNGV in the germline V gene. The germline V and J ends were trimmed by 0 bases and 8 bases, with 8 bases remaining between them. The CDR3 loop is CASSLDLRDEQFF. The CDR3 DNA is TGTGCCAGCAGCTTAGATCTGAGGGATGAGCAGTTCTTC.

The sample holds a few counts of this clonotype. The V gene is TRBV12-3 or TRBV12-4, the J gene TRBJ2-2; a possible D gene is TRBD1 (6 bases). Trimming cost V 6 bases and J 1 base, with 12 bases left between them. The length of the CDR3 is 15 residues. The CDR3, as DNA: TGTGCCAGCAGAACGGACAGATTGAACACCGGGGAGCTGTTTTTT. Protein sequence: CASRTDRLNTGELFF.

This clonotype appeared a single time. The chain is built from TRBV10-3 and TRBJ2-4; the D gene is possibly TRBD1 (5 bases). Trimming stripped 0 bases from V and 5 bases from J, with 8 bases between. The germline CDR1 and CDR2 sequences are ENHRY and SYGVKD. The CDR3 consists of 14 residues. The CDR3 reads CAISESGRENIQYF. CDR3 coding DNA: TGTGCCATCAGTGAGTCGGGCAGGGAAAACATTCAGTACTTC.

The chain couples TRBV9 to TRBJ2-7, with TRBD2 identical over 8 bases. V lost 0 bases and J lost 4; bases outside the gene matches: 6. Germline CDR1 reads SGDLS; CDR2 reads YYNGEE. This CDR3 is built from 15 residues. CDR3 nucleotides: TGTGCCAGCAGCGTAGGAACTAGCGGTTGGTACGAGCAGTACTTC. It encodes CASSVGTSGWYEQYF.

This clonotype appeared many times. V is TRBV2 and J is TRBJ1-6; possibly TRBD1 for D (5 bases). Trimming took 6 bases from V and 14 from J, leaving 20 bases between them. This CDR3 is built from 14 residues. Per the germline V gene, CDR1 is SNHLY and CDR2 is FYNNEI. CDR3 protein: CASRSGTPFEALHF. The DNA of the CDR3 is TGTGCCAGCAGGTCCGGGACGCCTTTCGAAGCCCTCCACTTT.

This clonotype was counted at least ten times. This chain connects TRBV5-1 to TRBJ2-5, with D possibly TRBD2 on 5 matching bases. In germline, CDR1 is SGHRS, CDR2 YFSETQ. There are 15 residues in the CDR3. V shed 4 bases and J shed 1 base, with 14 bases lying between them. CDR3 DNA: TGCGCCAGCAGCCCCCCCCTAAGCGGCCAAGAGACCCAGTACTTC. Translation: CASSPPLSGQETQYF.

This clonotype was counted only a few times. The V and J genes are TRBV6-1 and TRBJ1-2, with TRBD1 matching 8 bases. The CDR3 runs to 12 residues. Trimming at V came to 10 bases and at J to 8 bases, leaving 9 bases not matched to a gene. Germline CDR1 MNHNS, CDR2 SASEGT. The CDR3 DNA reads TGTGCCATCCTCTGGGGACAGGAAGGCTACACCTTC. Protein sequence: CAILWGQEGYTF.

This clonotype has more than one count but fewer than ten. J is TRBJ1-2 and V is TRBV29-1; D is perhaps TRBD1 (6 bases). CDR3 length: 13 amino acids. With 4 bases removed from V and 4 bases from J, the gap between germline ends came to 13 bases. CDR1 is SQVTM, CDR2 ANQGSEA, per germline. The DNA of the CDR3 is TGCAGCGTTGGAGGGGGAAACGGCTATGGCTACACCTTC. It specifies CSVGGGNGYGYTF.

Ten or more counts support this clonotype. The chain joins TRBV20-1 to TRBJ2-3; D unclear. Trimming stripped 0 bases from V and 0 bases from J, with 10 bases between. CDR1 and CDR2 from the germline V gene are DFQATT and SNEGSKA (reference sequence). This CDR3 comprises 15 residues. The CDR3 DNA follows: TGCAGTGCTAGAGATTCTGGAGACAGCACAGATACGCAGTATTTT. It codes for CSARDSGDSTDTQYF.

This clonotype came up many times. The chain combines TRBV18 with TRBJ1-1; no definite D call. From germline, CDR1 is KGHSH and CDR2 LQKENI. V was pared by 3 bases and J by 0 bases, with 11 bases between. The CDR3 runs 15 residues. CDR3 amino acids: CASSPAFALNTEAFF. The DNA for the CDR3 is TGTGCCAGCTCACCGGCATTTGCCCTGAACACTGAAGCTTTCTTT.

This clonotype has ten or more counts. The genes are TRBV12-3 or TRBV12-4 and TRBJ1-2; weak D call: TRBD1 (6 bases). Trimming removed 5 bases from V and 4 bases from J, with 14 bases in between. The CDR3 runs 14 residues. CDR3 loop: CASSPLGDTYGYTF. The CDR3 DNA reads TGTGCCAGCAGTCCCCTCGGGGACACCTATGGCTACACCTTC.

This clonotype was recorded at least ten times. Here the CDR3 DNA reads TGTGCCACCAGTGAGGCCAGCTCCTACGAGCAGTACTTC. This encodes CATSEASSYEQYF. The chain carries TRBV24-1 and TRBJ2-7; D is undetermined. Germline lookup yields CDR1 KGHDR and CDR2 SFDVKD. Trimming stripped 4 bases from V and 0 bases from J, with 6 bases between. The CDR3 is 13 residues long.

J is TRBJ2-7 and V is TRBV4-2, with 7 bases lining up with TRBD2. Germline V gene data show CDR1 as LGHNA and CDR2 as YNFKEQ. V shed 1 base and J 0 bases; nucleotides not matched to a gene: 6. This CDR3 has 16 residues. The CDR3 sequence is CASSQAGGGSSYEQYF. The CDR3 DNA reads as TGTGCCAGCAGCCAAGCCGGTGGCGGGAGCTCCTACGAGCAGTACTTC.

The CDR3 here is CASSGGGGTEAFF. CDR3 nucleotides: TGTGCCAGCAGTGGCGGCGGGGGTACTGAAGCTTTCTTT. The genes are TRBV28 and TRBJ1-1, with D perhaps TRBD1 (5 bases). The CDR3 consists of 13 residues. CDR1 and CDR2 from the germline V gene are MDHEN and SYDVKM. The V and J ends lost 5 bases and 5 bases respectively, with 12 bases between them.

Turning to this clonotype: A much larger clone lies a single base off, so this may be a read error. This chain joins TRBV11-2 and TRBJ2-1; a possible D gene is TRBD1 (5 bases). V was trimmed by 1 base and J by 4 bases, leaving 17 bases between them. The CDR3 is 17 amino acids. Looked up from germline, CDR1 is SGHAT and CDR2 is FQNNGV. In nucleotides, the CDR3 is TGTGCCAGCAGCTTAGGTAGGGGAAGAGGCCTATACAATGAGCAGTTCTTC. Translating it yields CASSLGRGRGLYNEQFF.

This clonotype was seen a handful of times. This chain joins TRBV20-1 and TRBJ2-3; D unclear. Trimming cost V 3 bases and J 4 bases, with 5 bases left between them. Germline CDR1 reads DFQATT; CDR2 reads SNEGSKA (reference sequence). The CDR3 is made up of 11 amino acids. CDR3 residues: CSASFADTQYF. The CDR3 DNA reads as TGCAGTGCTAGTTTCGCAGATACGCAGTATTTT.

The V and J genes are TRBV19 and TRBJ2-1; 15 bases are a match to TRBD2. The CDR3 loop spans 15 amino acids. The germline V gene encodes CDR1 LNHDA and CDR2 SQIVND (reference sequence). V lost 5 bases and J lost 10; bases outside the gene matches: 6. DNA of the CDR3: TGTGCCAGTAGTGGGAGGACTAGCGGGGGGGGCGAGCAGTTCTTC. Translated: CASSGRTSGGGEQFF. Based on the CDR3 plus reference TRBV19 and TRBJ2-1, the full variable domain is DGGITQSPKYLFRKEGQNVTLSCEQNLNHDAMYWYRQDPGQGLRLIYYSQIVNDFQKGDIAEGYSVSREKKESFPLTVTSAQKNPTAFYLCASSGRTSGGGEQFFGPGTRLTVL.